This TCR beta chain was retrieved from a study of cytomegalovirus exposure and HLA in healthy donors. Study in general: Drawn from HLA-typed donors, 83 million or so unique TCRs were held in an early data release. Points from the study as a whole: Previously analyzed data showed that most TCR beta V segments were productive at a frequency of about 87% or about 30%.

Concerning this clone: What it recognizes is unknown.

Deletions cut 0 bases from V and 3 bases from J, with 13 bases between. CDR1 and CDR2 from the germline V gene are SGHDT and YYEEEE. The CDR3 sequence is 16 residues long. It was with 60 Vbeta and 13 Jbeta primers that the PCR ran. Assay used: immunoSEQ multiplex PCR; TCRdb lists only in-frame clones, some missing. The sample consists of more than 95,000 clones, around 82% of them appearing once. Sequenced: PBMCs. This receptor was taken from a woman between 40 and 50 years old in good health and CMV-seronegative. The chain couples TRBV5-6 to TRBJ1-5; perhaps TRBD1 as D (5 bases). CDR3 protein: CASSLAGGGNNQPQHF. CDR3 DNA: TGTGCCAGCAGCTTGGCGGGGGGGGGAAACAATCAGCCCCAGCATTTT.